This T cell receptor beta chain was recorded in a study of vaccination and CD4 T cells after COVID-19. As for the study in general: Blood was drawn a median 72 days post second dose, range 14 to 241. Controls had a CEFX pool, an HIV-1 Nef pool, or no peptide added.

Treatment indicated: 10-day PBMC culture with coronavirus spike peptide pools or control peptides (ViraFEST assay). Culture conditions combined 2 million to 2.5 million PBMCs per well with around 9.2 IU/ml IL-2 and approximately 11 ug/ml peptide pools. Study-wide results and caveats: Only post-vaccination samples contained a median approximately 85% of the reactive clones in convalescent patients.

At the Johns Hopkins FTIC core, DNA taken from cultured CD4+ T cells was sequenced by way of the Oncomine TCR Beta short-read assay. TCRdb redid the calling of the PCR reads with MiXCR, one entry per CDR3 protein. Found here are some 13,000 distinct CDR3 sequences, approximately 60% of them singletons; the top ten hold roughly 11%. V was shortened by 4 bases and J by 0 bases, with 9 bases between the two germline ends. CDR3 length: 14 residues. The V gene's germline CDR1 is SNHLY and CDR2 FYNNEI. This clonotype has just one count. Antigen specificity is unknown. The source material was CD4+ T cells from blood, cultured in vitro. This sequence joins TRBV2 and TRBJ1-1, with no clear D. This clonotype was sampled from a human donor who had recovered from COVID-19. The CDR3 region is CASSGRAVNTEAFF. The CDR3 DNA sequence: TGTGCCAGCAGTGGTAGAGCAGTGAACACTGAAGCTTTCTTT. The full variable domain, completed using reference TRBV2 and TRBJ1-1, is EPEVTQTPSHQVTQMGQEVILRCVPISNHLYFYWYRQILGQKVEFLVSFYNNEISEKSEIFDDQFSVERPDGSNFTLKIRSTKLEDSAMYFCASSGRAVNTEAFFGQGTRLTVV.